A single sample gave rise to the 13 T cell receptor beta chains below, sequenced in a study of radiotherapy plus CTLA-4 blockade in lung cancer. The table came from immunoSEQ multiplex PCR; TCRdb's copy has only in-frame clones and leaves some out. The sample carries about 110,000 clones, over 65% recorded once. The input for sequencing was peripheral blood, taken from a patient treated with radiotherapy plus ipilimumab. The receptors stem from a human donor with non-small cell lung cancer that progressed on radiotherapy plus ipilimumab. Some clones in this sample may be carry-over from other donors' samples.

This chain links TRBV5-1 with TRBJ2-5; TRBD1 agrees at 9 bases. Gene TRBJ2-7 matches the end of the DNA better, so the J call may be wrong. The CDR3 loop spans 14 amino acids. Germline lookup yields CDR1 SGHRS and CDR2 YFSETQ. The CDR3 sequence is CASSGTGSSYEQYF. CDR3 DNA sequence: TGCGCCAGCAGCGGGACAGGGAGCTCCTACGAGCAGTACTTC.

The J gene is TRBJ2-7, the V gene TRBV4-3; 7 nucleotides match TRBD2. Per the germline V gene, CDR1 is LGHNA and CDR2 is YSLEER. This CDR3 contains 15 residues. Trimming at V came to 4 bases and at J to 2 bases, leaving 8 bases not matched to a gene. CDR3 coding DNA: TGCGCCAGCAGCCCGTCGGGGAGGGCCGCCTACGAGCAGTACTTC. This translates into CASSPSGRAAYEQYF.

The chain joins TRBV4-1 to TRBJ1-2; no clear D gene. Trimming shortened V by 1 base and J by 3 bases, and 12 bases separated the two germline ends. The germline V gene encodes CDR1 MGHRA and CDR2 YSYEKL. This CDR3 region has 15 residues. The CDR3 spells CASSQGVGTYYGYTF. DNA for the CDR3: TGCGCCAGCAGCCAAGGGGTGGGCACCTACTATGGCTACACCTTC.

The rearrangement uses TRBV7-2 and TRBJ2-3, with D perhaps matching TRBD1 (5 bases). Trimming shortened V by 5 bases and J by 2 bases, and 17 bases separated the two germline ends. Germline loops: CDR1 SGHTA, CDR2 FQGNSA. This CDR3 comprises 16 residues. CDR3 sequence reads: CASSRPRQKTTDTQYF. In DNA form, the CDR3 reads TGTGCCAGCAGCCGCCCTCGACAGAAGACCACAGATACGCAGTATTTT.

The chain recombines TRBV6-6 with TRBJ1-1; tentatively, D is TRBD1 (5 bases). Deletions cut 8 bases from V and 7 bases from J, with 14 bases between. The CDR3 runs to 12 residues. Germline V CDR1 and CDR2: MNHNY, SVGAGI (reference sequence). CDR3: CASSLGTLEAFF. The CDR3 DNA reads TGTGCCAGCTCCCTGGGGACTCTTGAAGCTTTCTTT.

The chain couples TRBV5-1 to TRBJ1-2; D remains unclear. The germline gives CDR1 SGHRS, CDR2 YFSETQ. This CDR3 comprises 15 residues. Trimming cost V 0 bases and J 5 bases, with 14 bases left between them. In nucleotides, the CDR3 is TGCGCCAGCAGCTTGGGGCAGAGCCCCGATTATGGCTACACCTTC. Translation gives CASSLGQSPDYGYTF.

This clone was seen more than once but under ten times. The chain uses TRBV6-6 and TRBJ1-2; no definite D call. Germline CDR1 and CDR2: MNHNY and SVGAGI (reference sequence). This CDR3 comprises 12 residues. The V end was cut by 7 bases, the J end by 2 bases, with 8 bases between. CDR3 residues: CASKGSNYGYTF. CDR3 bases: TGTGCCAGCAAGGGCAGCAACTATGGCTACACCTTC.

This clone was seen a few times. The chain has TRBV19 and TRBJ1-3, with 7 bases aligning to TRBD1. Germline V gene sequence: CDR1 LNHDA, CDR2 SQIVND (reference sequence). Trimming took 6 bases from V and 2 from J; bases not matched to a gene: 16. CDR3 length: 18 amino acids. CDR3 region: CASRSYPGQSATGNTIYF. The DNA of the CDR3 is TGTGCCAGTAGATCATATCCGGGACAGTCAGCTACTGGAAACACCATATATTTT.

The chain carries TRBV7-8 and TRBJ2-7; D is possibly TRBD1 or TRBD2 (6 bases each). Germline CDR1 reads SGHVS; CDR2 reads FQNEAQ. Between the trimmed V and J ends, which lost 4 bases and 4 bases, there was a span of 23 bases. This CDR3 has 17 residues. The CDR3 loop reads CASSSPTRGGILYEQYF. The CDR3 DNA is TGTGCCAGCAGCTCCCCCACCCGAGGGGGGATCCTTTACGAGCAGTACTTC.

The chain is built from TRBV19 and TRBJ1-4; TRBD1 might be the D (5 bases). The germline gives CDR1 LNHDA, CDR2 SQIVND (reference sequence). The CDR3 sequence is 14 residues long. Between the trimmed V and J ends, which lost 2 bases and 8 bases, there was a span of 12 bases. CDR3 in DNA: TGTGCCAGTAGTATATGGCAGGGTGGAGAAAAACTGTTTTTT. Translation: CASSIWQGGEKLFF.

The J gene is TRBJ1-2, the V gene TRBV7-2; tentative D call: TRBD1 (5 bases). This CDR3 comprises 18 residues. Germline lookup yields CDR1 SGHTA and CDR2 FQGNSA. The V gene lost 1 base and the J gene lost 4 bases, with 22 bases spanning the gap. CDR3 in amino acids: CASSLVPLRAESSYGYTF. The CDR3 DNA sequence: TGTGCCAGCAGCTTAGTCCCCCTCAGGGCTGAATCATCCTATGGCTACACCTTC.

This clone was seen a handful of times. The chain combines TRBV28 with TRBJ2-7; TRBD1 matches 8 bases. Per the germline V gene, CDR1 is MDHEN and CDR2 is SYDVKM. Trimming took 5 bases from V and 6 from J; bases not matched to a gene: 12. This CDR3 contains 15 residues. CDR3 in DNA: TGTGCCAGCAGTGTTCAATCAGGGGGCGCTATCGAGCAGTACTTC. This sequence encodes CASSVQSGGAIEQYF.

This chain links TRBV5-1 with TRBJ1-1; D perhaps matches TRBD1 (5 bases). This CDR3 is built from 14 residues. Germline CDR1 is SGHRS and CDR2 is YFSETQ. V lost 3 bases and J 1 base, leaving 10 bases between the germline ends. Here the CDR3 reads CASSYGAGNTEAFF. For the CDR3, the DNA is TGCGCCAGCAGCTACGGGGCAGGGAACACTGAAGCTTTCTTT.